Described below is a single T cell receptor (beta chain) sequence and its context. These data belong to a study of shared clonotypes between healthy human individuals. In germline, CDR1 is SGHAT, CDR2 FQNNGV. The CDR3 extends over 14 amino acids. Trimming took 6 bases from V and 4 from J, leaving 16 bases between them. Each subset's genomic DNA was split evenly across several immunoSEQ plates. Sequenced by immunoSEQ multiplex PCR; TCRdb stores in-frame clones only, minus some. The profile shows 1.6 million or so clones, roughly 98.5% of them singletons. Donors were healthy HIV-negative adults without recently reported acute infections or vaccinations. CD4+ cell separation produced CD45RA+ naive and CD45RA-negative memory subsets.

This clonotype originated in a man aged 25 to 40 in good health. The sample taken for sequencing was naive CD4+ T cells sorted from blood. Noted subset: CD45RA+ positively selected. The V gene is TRBV11-2, the J gene TRBJ2-7, with D possibly called TRBD1 or TRBD2 (6 bases each). The CDR3 coding sequence is TGTGCCAGCAGAAAGGGAGGACAGTTATACGAGCAGTACTTC. This codes for CASRKGGQLYEQYF.